This T cell receptor (beta chain) comes out of a study of T cell repertoires in aging, cancer and after chemotherapy (dated by TCRdb to between 2018 and 2021). Describing the broader study: Six donor age groups were covered, ranging from 30 or younger up to 70 or older, and each group contained at least three individuals. To examine immunoaging and T cell reconstitution after chemotherapy, the study profiled TCR beta repertoires in peripheral blood from healthy donors and cancer patients. Control TCR repertoires from healthy donors were recorded across several months to years, and re-sampling revealed clear clonal overlap. In total, the full dataset held millions of TCR reads. Alongside fewer than 100 healthy donors serving as a reference group, the cohort included 218 cancer patients, of whom roughly 91 had hematological cancers and some 130 had solid cancers. What the authors observed across the whole study: Compared with age-matched healthy donors, untreated patients with either hematological or solid cancers had significantly lower TCR diversity in the blood along with higher clonality. Declining TCR diversity with age in healthy donors was mainly explained by loss of richness; in cancer patients, loss of evenness also contributed. In both cancer cohorts, median generation probability rose over the chemotherapy interval, which suggests that the repertoire was reconstituted through rebound thymic output. According to the authors, the repertoire data do not permit conclusions about immunological memory after chemotherapy.

TCR beta rearrangements were amplified from genomic DNA extracted from peripheral blood rather than from sorted cells or RNA. Using a mixed TRB-A/B primer pool, multiplex touch-down PCR amplified rearranged TRB sequences covering the V, D and J segments. Illumina adapters and sample indices were attached to the amplicons through two consecutive PCR reactions run with Phusion HS II polymerase. The amplicons were purified from gel with the NucleoSpin Gel and PCR Clean-up kit and then assessed with Qubit and an Agilent 2100 Bioanalyzer. Libraries were sequenced on an Illumina MiSeq using 600-cycle, single-indexed, paired-end runs. In the source study's methods: MiXCR versions 2.12 and 3.0.5 were used to process the TRB sequences. Each unique CDR3 nucleotide sequence counted as one clone, and only productive sequences with at least two reads were retained. The repertoire metrics were Shannon diversity, evenness, clonality (calculated as one minus evenness), and diversity profiles parameterized by alpha from 0 to 5. The IGoR algorithm was used to compute generation probabilities of clones in paired pre- and post-chemotherapy samples. TCRdb applied fastp at Q25 and MiXCR to the public reads, then kept only in-frame beta chains. Each entry is one CDR3 protein sequence, shown with its most common DNA and genes. In this record, the V and J calls reflect TCRdb's handling and not the investigators' own analysis. Present in this sample are roughly 9,100 distinct CDR3 sequences, about 35% of which were seen just once. The ten largest clonotypes hold 3.5% to 4% of the sample.

To note about this clonotype: Its antigen is still unknown. No much larger clonotype is one base removed from it; base qualities were not supplied.

Its CDR3 holds 11 amino acids, cysteine through phenylalanine. Of the read, only the CDR3 DNA is kept; its 33 bases are in frame from base 1. Deletion took 0 bases off V and 4 bases off J, with a span of 3 bases between the germline ends. Looking up the germline V gene (reference sequence) yields CDR1 GTSNPN and CDR2 SVGIG. The receptor chain draws on TRBV30 and TRBJ1-2, with the D gene not clear enough to name. Material: blood. This TCR was sampled from a human donor in good health. CDR3 protein: CAWSVPYGYTF. The DNA reads TGTGCCTGGAGTGTCCCCTATGGCTACACCTTC.